The present TCR beta chain was sequenced within a study of blood T cell repertoires in COVID-19. Study context: T cells, B-cell-depleted T cells, or PBMCs supplied cDNA or gDNA.

Sequencing used immunoSEQ multiplex PCR; TCRdb keeps in-frame clones, though not all of them. This table holds about 140,000 clones, 60% to 80% found once. The CDR3 runs to 14 residues. Germline V lookup: CDR1 SGHNT, CDR2 YENEEA. Trimming took 4 bases from V and 7 from J; bases not matched to a gene: 7. Assignment of participants to cohorts was predicated upon participant-reported clinical history. Either two negative PCRs, clearance, or symptom resolution qualified Cohort 3 donors as recovered. This receptor was identified in a woman aged 45-65 years who had recovered from COVID-19. The material sequenced was PBMCs or T cells enriched from blood (not recorded which). The chain recombines TRBV11-3 with TRBJ2-7, with 10 bases matching TRBD1. The CDR3 sequence is CASSSWDRGGEQYF. The CDR3 DNA follows: TGTGCCAGCAGCTCCTGGGACAGGGGTGGAGAGCAGTACTTC.